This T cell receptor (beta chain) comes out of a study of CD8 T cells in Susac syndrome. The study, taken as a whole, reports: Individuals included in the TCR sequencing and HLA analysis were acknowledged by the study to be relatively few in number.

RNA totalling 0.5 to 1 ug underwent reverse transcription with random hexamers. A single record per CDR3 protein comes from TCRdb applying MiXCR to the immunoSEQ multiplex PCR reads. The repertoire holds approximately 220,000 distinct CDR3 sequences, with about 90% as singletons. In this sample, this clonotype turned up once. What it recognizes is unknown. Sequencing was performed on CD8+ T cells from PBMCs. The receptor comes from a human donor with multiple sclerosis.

The CDR3 here is CASSPPLSGGHEQYF. CDR3 nucleotide sequence: TGTGCCAGCAGCCCACCTCTCTCGGGGGGGCACGAGCAGTACTTC. The chain uses TRBV7-8 and TRBJ2-7; 8 nucleotides line up with TRBD2. The CDR3 extends over 15 amino acids. Trimming cost V 5 bases and J 5 bases; bases outside gene matches: 11. Germline loops: CDR1 SGHVS, CDR2 FQNEAQ.